The 10 T cell receptor beta chains presented below share a single source sample, sequenced in a study of identical twins. TCRdb reprocessed the 5' RACE reads via MiXCR and lists one record per CDR3 protein. The table includes 350,000 to 400,000 distinct CDR3 sequences, approximately 9.1% detected once. Input material: naive T cells sorted from blood. These receptor sequences come from a woman in her 50s in good health.

Comment on this clonotype: A read error may explain this, as a much larger clone is one base away. The chain recombines TRBV3-1 with TRBJ2-1; either TRBD1 or TRBD2 may supply D (6 bases each). The germline V gene has CDR1 LGHDT and CDR2 YNNKEL (reference sequence). The CDR3 is 17 residues long. Deletions cut 4 bases from V and 0 bases from J, with 16 bases between. CDR3 protein: CASSPVGGMSSYNEQFF. The CDR3, as DNA: TGTGCCAGCAGCCCAGTAGGGGGGATGAGCTCCTACAATGAGCAGTTCTTC.

This clonotype was recorded a few times. The V gene is TRBV6-6, the J gene TRBJ2-3, with 7 bases aligning to TRBD2. The V gene's germline CDR1 is MNHNY and CDR2 SVGAGI (reference sequence). The CDR3 runs to 18 residues. Trimming removed 2 bases from V and 3 bases from J; junction bases left unmatched: 14. The CDR3 DNA is TGTGCCAGCAGTTACACCCTTGGCGGGAGACTGAGAACAGATACGCAGTATTTT. This translates into CASSYTLGGRLRTDTQYF.

This clonotype was seen more than once but under ten times. This chain uses TRBV20-1 with TRBJ2-6; TRBD2 agrees at 14 bases. This CDR3 comprises 20 residues. V was pared by 5 bases and J by 0 bases, with 12 bases of the junction left unmatched. Germline V gene lookup returns CDR1 DFQATT and CDR2 SNEGSKA (reference sequence). The CDR3 loop is CSAVPGLAGGISSGANVLTF. CDR3 nucleotides: TGCAGTGCTGTACCCGGACTAGCGGGAGGCATTAGCTCTGGGGCCAACGTCCTGACTTTC.

Ten or more counts support this clonotype. The rearrangement joins TRBV7-9 to TRBJ2-1; D unclear. The CDR3 loop spans 14 amino acids. Germline values: CDR1 SEHNR, CDR2 FQNEAQ (reference sequence). Trimming stripped 1 base from V and 7 bases from J, with 11 bases between. CDR3 DNA sequence: TGTGCCAGCAGCTTAGGTAAGGACGGTAATGAGCAGTTCTTC. Protein sequence: CASSLGKDGNEQFF.

V is TRBV29-1 and J is TRBJ1-1; D gene unclear. CDR1 is SQVTM and CDR2 is ANQGSEA in the germline V gene. CDR3 length: 11 residues. V was pared by 0 bases and J by 11 bases, with 10 bases between. CDR3 in amino acids: CSVEELGSAFF. In nucleotides, the CDR3 is TGCAGCGTTGAAGAGTTGGGGAGTGCTTTCTTT.

The chain uses TRBV6-6 and TRBJ1-1; D ambiguous. Trimming took 4 bases from V and 1 from J, leaving 16 bases between them. The CDR3 loop spans 16 amino acids. CDR1 MNHNY and CDR2 SVGAGI come from the germline V gene (reference sequence). CDR3 loop: CASSSETGSPNTEAFF. The CDR3 DNA reads as TGTGCCAGCAGTTCTGAAACCGGGAGTCCGAACACTGAAGCTTTCTTT.

In its sample, this clonotype was seen many times. This chain uses TRBV20-1 with TRBJ2-5; D gene ambiguous. From germline, CDR1 is DFQATT and CDR2 SNEGSKA (reference sequence). This CDR3 has 10 amino acids. CDR3 nucleotide sequence: TGCAGCCTCCCGGGCGAGACCCAGTACTTC. The encoded protein is CSLPGETQYF.

The V call is TRBV11-3, the J call TRBJ1-4, with D hard to call. Germline V gene lookup returns CDR1 SGHNT and CDR2 YENEEA. V lost 6 bases, J lost 6 bases, and 17 bases lay in between. This CDR3 has 15 residues. The CDR3 loop reads CASSPLGGLYEKLFF. As DNA, the CDR3 is TGTGCCAGCAGTCCCCTGGGAGGGCTTTATGAAAAACTGTTTTTT.

V and J are TRBV10-1 and TRBJ2-1; D is tentatively TRBD1 or TRBD2 (6 bases each). From germline, CDR1 is WNHNN and CDR2 SYGVQD (reference sequence). V dropped 1 base and J dropped 10 bases, with 14 bases sitting between them. This CDR3 contains 14 residues. The CDR3 reads CASSEFRGAGEQFF. CDR3 sequence (DNA): TGCGCCAGCAGTGAGTTTAGGGGGGCGGGCGAGCAGTTCTTC.

The chain carries TRBV4-1 and TRBJ2-1, with 8 bases aligning to TRBD2. V trimming: 7 bases; J trimming: 0 bases; junction bases outside the gene matches: 5. Germline CDR1 MGHRA, CDR2 YSYEKL. The CDR3 sequence is 15 residues long. This CDR3 is CASTPGTSSYNEQFF. In nucleotides, the CDR3 is TGCGCCAGCACCCCCGGGACTAGCTCCTACAATGAGCAGTTCTTC.